This section outlines one T cell receptor beta chain sequence together with its context. As yet, its antigen is unknown. Through a sample-barcoded 5' primer and a J-beta primer mix, a second PCR was run for roughly 7 to 11 cycles. Each cDNA molecule was tagged by a template-switch adaptor that had 12 random nucleotides. Per sample, CDR3-containing paired-end reads numbered at least 2.5 million. TCRdb used MiXCR to reprocess the 5' RACE reads, holding one entry per CDR3 protein. This table has some 900,000 distinct CDR3 sequences, roughly 50% appearing once. The germline gives CDR1 SQVTM, CDR2 ANQGSEA. The V segment lost 8 bases and the J segment 12 bases; nucleotides outside the gene matches: 7. The CDR3 sequence is 11 residues long. The sample comes from a study of blood T cells in healthy people across ages. Points from the study as a whole: As age increased, TCR beta diversity per million T cells fell in a roughly linear fashion. Naive CD4+ cell counts and diversity both ran higher in long-lived than in aged donors.

The receptor was isolated from a man in his thirties or forties in good health. Sequenced input: blood. The chain recombines TRBV29-1 with TRBJ1-4, with 9 positions matching TRBD1. CDR3 region: CSIQGASELFF. In nucleotides, the CDR3 is TGCAGCATACAGGGGGCTTCAGAACTGTTTTTT.